This passage covers 21 T cell receptor beta chains from one sample sequenced in a study of blood T cell repertoires in COVID-19. Measured with immunoSEQ multiplex PCR; TCRdb has only the in-frame clones, and not every one. The top ten clones hold less than 5.5% of a sample with 150,000 to 200,000 clones, roughly nine tenths of them seen once. The sequenced sample consisted of peripheral blood. These receptors were taken from a human donor in a cohort sampled during active COVID-19.

The chain joins TRBV11-3 to TRBJ2-3; no clear D. Trimming shortened V by 3 bases and J by 2 bases, and 3 bases separated the two germline ends. Per the germline V gene, CDR1 is SGHNT and CDR2 is YENEEA. The CDR3 runs to 12 residues. The chain's CDR3 is CASSFHTDTQYF. For the CDR3, the DNA is TGTGCCAGCAGCTTCCACACAGATACGCAGTATTTT.

The chain links TRBV9 to TRBJ2-7, with TRBD1 matching over 10 bases. The CDR3 length is 16 residues. Trimming at V came to 0 bases and at J to 0 bases, leaving 3 bases not matched to a gene. Germline CDR1 reads SGDLS; CDR2 reads YYNGEE. The CDR3 here is CASSVEGQGGSYEQYF. As DNA, the CDR3 is TGTGCCAGCAGCGTAGAAGGACAGGGGGGCTCCTACGAGCAGTACTTC.

The rearrangement links TRBV7-2 to TRBJ2-7, with 7 positions matching TRBD2. Germline V gene data show CDR1 as SGHTA and CDR2 as FQGNSA. The CDR3 sequence is 15 residues long. V shed 3 bases, J shed 1 base, and the junction held 6 bases outside the gene matches. DNA of the CDR3: TGTGCCAGCAGCTTCTCTAGCGGTCCGTCCTACGAGCAGTACTTC. Residues: CASSFSSGPSYEQYF.

This chain connects TRBV24-1 to TRBJ2-7; 7 bases align to TRBD1. Germline CDR1 and CDR2: KGHDR and SFDVKD. There are 14 residues in the CDR3. Trimming cost V 4 bases and J 1 base; bases outside gene matches: 3. Here the CDR3 reads CATSDRDRSYEQYF. Here the CDR3 DNA reads TGTGCCACCAGTGACCGGGACAGATCCTACGAGCAGTACTTC.

The V and J genes are TRBV9 and TRBJ1-5, with D tentatively TRBD1 (5 bases). V lost 0 bases and J lost 2, with 9 bases in between. The CDR3 spans 15 residues. Germline assignment: CDR1 SGDLS and CDR2 YYNGEE. CDR3 in amino acids: CASSVDGAGNQPQHF. As DNA, the CDR3 is TGTGCCAGCAGCGTAGATGGGGCGGGCAATCAGCCCCAGCATTTT.

The chain has TRBV4-3 and TRBJ1-2; the D gene is possibly TRBD1 (5 bases). Looked up from germline, CDR1 is LGHNA and CDR2 is YSLEER. Trimming pared 3 bases from V and 5 bases from J, leaving 7 bases between. The CDR3 sequence is 12 residues long. The DNA for the CDR3 is TGCGCCAGCAGCCAGGCAGGGTATGGCTACACCTTC. Amino acids: CASSQAGYGYTF.

This chain links TRBV6-2 or TRBV6-3 with TRBJ2-1; 10 positions match TRBD2. In germline, CDR1 is MNHEY, CDR2 SVGEGT. J lost 3 bases, V lost 4 bases, and 9 bases had no gene match. The CDR3 contains 17 residues. The CDR3: CASSWTSGSFIYNEQFF. The CDR3 nucleotides read TGTGCCAGCAGTTGGACTAGCGGAAGTTTCATCTACAATGAGCAGTTCTTC.

CDR3 sequence (DNA): TGTGCCAGCAGCCCGACAGGGGGACTGCCCCAGCATTTT. This gives the protein CASSPTGGLPQHF. The chain links TRBV9 to TRBJ1-5, with TRBD1 identical over 9 bases. In germline, CDR1 is SGDLS, CDR2 YYNGEE. Unmatched junction bases numbered 5, after V lost 4 bases and J lost 9 bases. There are 13 residues in the CDR3.

The chain carries TRBV7-8 and TRBJ1-1, with D possibly being TRBD1 (5 bases). There are 15 residues in the CDR3. Per germline, CDR1 SGHVS and CDR2 FQNEAQ. The germline V and J ends were trimmed by 1 base and 4 bases, with 13 bases remaining between them. This CDR3 is CASSLVQGLGTEAFF. The CDR3 bases are TGTGCCAGCAGCTTAGTCCAGGGCTTAGGCACTGAAGCTTTCTTT.

V gene TRBV5-1 combines with J gene TRBJ2-2; 7 bases line up with TRBD2. The J segment lost 6 bases and the V segment lost 0 bases, leaving 5 bases of the junction unmatched. CDR3 length: 15 residues. Germline CDR1 is SGHRS and CDR2 is YFSETQ. CDR3 residues: CASSLGTSRAGELFF. The CDR3 nucleotides read TGCGCCAGCAGCTTGGGGACTAGTAGGGCCGGGGAGCTGTTTTTT.

The V and J genes are TRBV28 and TRBJ2-7; 8 bases match TRBD1. V was pared by 6 bases and J by 4 bases, with 11 bases of the junction left unmatched. The CDR3 is made up of 15 amino acids. The germline V gene has CDR1 MDHEN and CDR2 SYDVKM. The CDR3, as DNA: TGTGCCAGCAGCTACCCGATTACAGGGGGGTACGAGCAGTACTTC. The encoded protein is CASSYPITGGYEQYF.

The chain joins TRBV11-2 to TRBJ1-3; 7 bases fit TRBD1. The CDR3 consists of 14 residues. CDR1 SGHAT and CDR2 FQNNGV come from the germline V gene. With V trimmed by 5 bases and J by 11 bases, 12 bases remained unmatched. CDR3 nucleotides: TGTGCCAGCAGCCCCCGCCCAGGGGGTACGGCCATATATTTT. Translating gives CASSPRPGGTAIYF. The full variable domain, in which reference TRBV11-2 and TRBJ1-3 provide the parts outside the CDR3, is EAGVAQSPRYKIIEKRQSVAFWCNPISGHATLYWYQQILGQGPKLLIQFQNNGVVDDSQLPKDRFSAERLKGVDSTLKIQPAKLEDSAVYLCASSPRPGGTAIYFGEGSWLTVV.

V usage is TRBV6-5 and J usage is TRBJ2-7; D perhaps matches TRBD1 (6 bases). V was clipped by 2 bases and J by 0 bases, with 11 bases between them. The CDR3 is 15 amino acids. From germline, CDR1 is MNHEY and CDR2 SVGAGI. CDR3: CASSYGTQSSYEQYF. As DNA, the CDR3 is TGTGCCAGCAGTTACGGGACACAAAGCTCCTACGAGCAGTACTTC.

The V call is TRBV5-5, the J call TRBJ2-7; perhaps TRBD1 as D (6 bases). Germline V gene sequence: CDR1 SGHKS, CDR2 YYEKEE (reference sequence). The CDR3 has 11 amino acids. V lost 6 bases and J 6 bases, leaving 10 bases between the germline ends. This chain's CDR3 is CASIQGPEQYF. The CDR3 DNA reads as TGTGCCAGCATCCAGGGGCCCGAGCAGTACTTC.

This chain uses TRBV5-4 with TRBJ2-7; D is possibly TRBD1 (5 bases). Trimming left V 0 bases short and J 1 base short, with 14 bases between. The CDR3 is made up of 16 amino acids. Germline V gene lookup returns CDR1 SGHNT and CDR2 YYREEE (reference sequence). The chain's CDR3 is CASSLEHGAESYEQYF. The CDR3 region has the DNA TGTGCCAGCAGCTTGGAACATGGGGCAGAATCCTACGAGCAGTACTTC.

The chain uses TRBV7-2 and TRBJ1-5; D may be TRBD1 (6 bases). Germline V gives CDR1 SGHTA, CDR2 FQGNSA. Trimming took off 5 bases at V and 4 bases at J, with 12 bases between the two ends. This CDR3 comprises 14 residues. The CDR3 nucleotides are TGTGCCAGCAGCCCCAACAGGGTTAATCAGCCCCAGCATTTT. The encoded protein is CASSPNRVNQPQHF.

This clone has a single count. The CDR3 reads CASSPRTGGIGNQPQHF. The CDR3 region has the DNA TGTGCCAGTAGTCCAAGGACAGGGGGCATAGGTAATCAGCCCCAGCATTTT. The chain is built from TRBV19 and TRBJ1-5; 11 bases align to TRBD1. Germline V gives CDR1 LNHDA, CDR2 SQIVND (reference sequence). V lost 5 bases, J lost 4 bases, and 10 bases stayed unmatched. The CDR3 consists of 17 residues.

DNA of the CDR3: TGCGCCAGCAGCCCTACAACTAGCGGGGCGACAGATACGCAGTATTTT. This gives the protein CASSPTTSGATDTQYF. The V call is TRBV4-3, the J call TRBJ2-3; TRBD2 aligns across 10 bases. Trimming at V came to 4 bases and at J to 3 bases, leaving 7 bases not matched to a gene. Germline V gene sequence: CDR1 LGHNA, CDR2 YSLEER. This CDR3 comprises 16 residues.

V gene TRBV7-2 combines with J gene TRBJ2-7; maybe TRBD1 (6 bases). CDR3 length: 16 residues. Germline V gene data show CDR1 as SGHTA and CDR2 as FQGNSA. V was cut by 4 bases and J by 0 bases, with 16 bases left in between. DNA for the CDR3: TGTGCCAGCAGCTATGCTCCAGGACAGAGCTCCTACGAGCAGTACTTC. Translated: CASSYAPGQSSYEQYF. The entire variable domain, with the rest obtained from reference TRBV7-2 and TRBJ2-7, is as follows: GAGVSQSPSNKVTEKGKDVELRCDPISGHTALYWYRQSLGQGLEFLIYFQGNSAPDKSGLPSDRFSAERTGGSVSTLTIQRTQQEDSAVYLCASSYAPGQSSYEQYFGPGTRLTVT.

The rearrangement links TRBV9 to TRBJ2-1; 8 nucleotides match TRBD2. Germline CDR1 and CDR2: SGDLS and YYNGEE. The CDR3 is made up of 16 amino acids. The trim removed 4 bases at V and 7 bases at J, leaving 13 bases unmatched. In DNA form, the CDR3 reads TGTGCCAGCAGCCCCTTTCCAGCGGGGGTAGTAAATGAGCAGTTCTTC. Translating it yields CASSPFPAGVVNEQFF.

CDR3 coding DNA: TGTGCCAGCAGCTTAGCTCTGGACAGGGCCCAGTTCTTC. Amino acid sequence: CASSLALDRAQFF. The chain is built from TRBV11-1 and TRBJ2-1; TRBD1 agrees at 8 bases. This CDR3 contains 13 residues. From germline, CDR1 is SGHAT and CDR2 FQDESV (reference sequence). Trimming took 0 bases from V and 13 from J; bases not matched to a gene: 5.